These 9 T cell receptor beta chains came from one sample sequenced in a study of graft-versus-host responses after intestinal transplantation. These TCRs' antigens remain unknown. The data were produced by immunoSEQ multiplex PCR, yet TCRdb's version contains in-frame clones alone and is incomplete. This sample has 95,000 to 110,000 clones, with more than 85% found just once. The input for sequencing was unstimulated CD8+ T cells sorted from spleen or lymph node cells, taken before intestinal transplant. Source of these receptors: a human donor who received an intestinal transplant.

The V gene is TRBV7-9, the J gene TRBJ2-2; D remains unclear. Germline V gene lookup returns CDR1 SEHNR and CDR2 FQNEAQ (reference sequence). CDR3 length equals 14 residues. The V and J ends lost 1 base and 3 bases respectively, with 6 bases between them. The CDR3 region is CASSLVQDTGELFF. The CDR3 coding sequence is TGTGCCAGCAGCTTAGTCCAGGACACCGGGGAGCTGTTTTTT.

V and J are TRBV9 and TRBJ2-2, with no clear D. The CDR3 spans 15 residues. Looked up from germline, CDR1 is SGDLS and CDR2 is YYNGEE. V was pared by 0 bases and J by 1 base, with 7 bases between. DNA of the CDR3: TGTGCCAGCAGCGTAGAACTACTGAACACCGGGGAGCTGTTTTTT. Encoded protein: CASSVELLNTGELFF. Variable domain in full (rest from reference TRBV9 and TRBJ2-2): DSGVTQTPKHLITATGQRVTLRCSPRSGDLSVYWYQQSLDQGLQFLIQYYNGEERAKGNILERFSAQQFPDLHSELNLSSLELGDSALYFCASSVELLNTGELFFGEGSRLTVL.

Regarding this clone: One end of the junction varies from germline; a read error may be responsible. Distinct nucleotide sequences in the sample also encode this CDR3. The rearrangement links TRBV5-4 to TRBJ1-2; 8 nucleotides agree with TRBD1. The CDR3 has 14 residues. The germline gives CDR1 SGHNT, CDR2 YYREEE (reference sequence). The CDR3 here is CASSAPDRAYGYTF. The CDR3 DNA reads TGTGCTAGCAGCGCCCCGGACAGGGCATATGGCTACACCTTC.

The genes are TRBV7-8 and TRBJ2-7; 7 bases map to TRBD2. V was pared by 2 bases and J by 1 base, with 8 bases of the junction left unmatched. The CDR3 is 16 amino acids. Germline loops: CDR1 SGHVS, CDR2 FQNEAQ. The CDR3 region is CASSLMGGDTSYEQYF. CDR3 DNA: TGTGCCAGCAGCTTAATGGGAGGGGATACGTCCTACGAGCAGTACTTC. Combining the CDR3 with reference TRBV7-8 and TRBJ2-7 gives the whole variable domain GAGVSQSPRYKVAKRGQDVALRCDPISGHVSLFWYQQALGQGPEFLTYFQNEAQLDKSGLPSDRFFAERPEGSVSTLKIQRTQQEDSAVYLCASSLMGGDTSYEQYFGPGTRLTVT.

The V gene is TRBV27, the J gene TRBJ2-7; TRBD1 is a possible D gene (6 bases). Trimming took 6 bases from V and 5 from J, leaving 14 bases between them. The germline V gene encodes CDR1 MNHEY and CDR2 SMNVEV (reference sequence). CDR3 length equals 13 residues. CDR3 DNA sequence: TGTGCCAGCAGAATAGTGACAGGCCACGAGCAGTACTTC. Encoded protein: CASRIVTGHEQYF.

This chain connects TRBV6-5 to TRBJ2-7; D perhaps matches TRBD2 (5 bases). Trimming removed 6 bases from V and 2 bases from J, with 17 bases in between. The CDR3 extends over 15 amino acids. CDR1 and CDR2 from the germline V gene are MNHEY and SVGAGI. The CDR3 DNA sequence: TGTGCCAGCAGCCAACCCGCCACGGGAACCTACGAGCAGTACTTC. Translating gives CASSQPATGTYEQYF.

This chain links TRBV27 with TRBJ2-7; a weak D match, TRBD1 (5 bases). This CDR3 comprises 15 residues. Germline lookup yields CDR1 MNHEY and CDR2 SMNVEV (reference sequence). V was trimmed by 1 base and J by 4 bases, leaving 14 bases between them. The CDR3 nucleotides read TGTGCCAGCAGTTTATACGGTCCGACAGATTACGAGCAGTACTTC. It translates to CASSLYGPTDYEQYF.

The chain recombines TRBV6-1 with TRBJ1-1; D is ambiguous. CDR3 length equals 15 residues. Germline V CDR1 and CDR2: MNHNS, SASEGT. V lost 1 base and J lost 0, with 9 bases in between. The CDR3 DNA follows: TGTGCCAGCAGTGAAGGGGGAGGGATGAACACTGAAGCTTTCTTT. Amino acid sequence: CASSEGGGMNTEAFF.

The chain combines TRBV7-8 with TRBJ2-1; weak D call: TRBD1 (6 bases). The CDR3 has 20 amino acids. Trimming left V 5 bases short and J 0 bases short, with 26 bases between. The V gene's germline CDR1 is SGHVS and CDR2 FQNEAQ. CDR3 sequence: CASSPWTELIYLSSYNEQFF. The CDR3 bases are TGTGCCAGCAGCCCGTGGACAGAACTCATATACCTTAGCTCCTACAATGAGCAGTTCTTC.